These 24 T cell receptor beta chains came from one sample sequenced in a study of CD8+ T cells in alopecia areata. Treatment meaning: oral pan-JAK inhibitor, 5-10 mg twice daily. After isolation, RNA underwent reverse transcription to generate cDNA as the sequencing template. The assay was immunoSEQ multiplex PCR, and TCRdb's table has in-frame clones only and misses some. Of 210,000 or so clones detected, around 66% appear once; the ten largest clones hold 0.95% to 1.5%. This material consisted of CD4+ T cells sorted from blood, taken at week 44, from a patient treated with tofacitinib. The receptor source for this set is a human donor with alopecia areata.

The gene calls are TRBV30 and TRBJ2-1; 7 bases map to TRBD1. Trimming took 8 bases from V and 4 from J; bases not matched to a gene: 8. The CDR3 length is 13 residues. CDR1 is GTSNPN, CDR2 SVGIG, per germline (reference sequence). The CDR3 reads CAVNRDSYNEQFF. DNA for the CDR3: TGTGCCGTAAACCGGGACAGTTACAATGAGCAGTTCTTC.

This clone has just a few counts. The CDR3 sequence: CASRDFGQGTGTQYF. The CDR3 region has the DNA TGCGCCAGCAGAGACTTCGGACAGGGTACTGGGACCCAGTACTTC. The chain couples TRBV10-2 to TRBJ2-5, with 8 positions matching TRBD1. From germline, CDR1 is WSHSY and CDR2 SAAADI. Trimming took 6 bases from V and 7 from J; bases not matched to a gene: 13. The CDR3 runs to 15 residues.

V usage is TRBV27 and J usage is TRBJ1-6, with D possibly matching TRBD1 (5 bases). The germline CDR1 and CDR2 sequences are MNHEY and SMNVEV (reference sequence). There are 12 residues in the CDR3. Trimming stripped 4 bases from V and 7 bases from J, with 5 bases between. The DNA of the CDR3 is TGTGCCAGCAGTTGGGGGAATTCACCCCTCCACTTT. It encodes CASSWGNSPLHF.

The chain is built from TRBV7-2 and TRBJ2-3, with 7 bases identical to TRBD1. CDR1 SGHTA and CDR2 FQGNSA come from the germline V gene. The CDR3 sequence is 16 residues long. V shed 2 bases and J 5 bases; nucleotides not matched to a gene: 10. CDR3 nucleotides: TGTGCCAGCAGCTTAAGGAGTAGGGGGCGCGGAGATACGCAGTATTTT. Residues: CASSLRSRGRGDTQYF. Together with reference TRBV7-2 and TRBJ2-3, the CDR3 gives the full variable domain: GAGVSQSPSNKVTEKGKDVELRCDPISGHTALYWYRQSLGQGLEFLIYFQGNSAPDKSGLPSDRFSAERTGGSVSTLTIQRTQQEDSAVYLCASSLRSRGRGDTQYFGPGTRLTVL.

This chain joins TRBV29-1 and TRBJ1-5; TRBD1 is a possible D gene (5 bases). Germline-derived CDR1 and CDR2 are SQVTM and ANQGSEA. Trimming took off 4 bases at V and 4 bases at J, with 11 bases between the two ends. This CDR3 contains 13 residues. For the CDR3, the DNA is TGCAGCGTTGCCGCAGGGCTTAATCAGCCCCAGCATTTT. Protein product: CSVAAGLNQPQHF.

This clone was counted between two and nine times. V gene TRBV10-3 combines with J gene TRBJ1-3, with D perhaps matching TRBD1 (6 bases). Trimming took off 3 bases at V and 1 base at J, with 13 bases between the two ends. This CDR3 is 16 amino acids long. Germline CDR1 reads ENHRY; CDR2 reads SYGVKD. CDR3 bases: TGTGCCATCAGTGAAACAGGGTTGGGTTCTGGAAACACCATATATTTT. This sequence encodes CAISETGLGSGNTIYF.

The chain is built from TRBV29-1 and TRBJ2-1, with TRBD2 matching 11 bases. With V trimmed by 3 bases and J by 4 bases, 5 bases remained unmatched. Germline values: CDR1 SQVTM, CDR2 ANQGSEA. The CDR3 runs to 15 residues. The CDR3 DNA is TGCAGCGTTGAGGGGCTAGCGGGGGGATACAATGAGCAGTTCTTC. Its translation is CSVEGLAGGYNEQFF.

On this clone: This sample also contains other DNA sequences that code for the same CDR3. V usage is TRBV5-1 and J usage is TRBJ2-4; no definite D call. Looked up from germline, CDR1 is SGHRS and CDR2 is YFSETQ. Trimming left V 0 bases short and J 0 bases short, with 4 bases between. The length of the CDR3 is 14 residues. CDR3 protein: CASSLDLAKNIQYF. The CDR3 DNA is TGCGCCAGCAGCTTGGACTTAGCCAAAAACATTCAGTACTTC.

CDR3 nucleotides: TGCAGCGCCGCTACACCAGGGACTGGCTACACCTTC. Protein sequence: CSAATPGTGYTF. The V gene is TRBV29-1, the J gene TRBJ1-2, with D possibly matching TRBD1 (5 bases). This CDR3 contains 12 residues. Germline V gene sequence: CDR1 SQVTM, CDR2 ANQGSEA. Between the trimmed V and J ends, which lost 7 bases and 7 bases, there was a span of 16 bases. The variable domain in full, with the rest retrieved from reference TRBV29-1 and TRBJ1-2, is SAVISQKPSRDICQRGTSLTIQCQVDSQVTMMFWYRQQPGQSLTLIATANQGSEATYESGFVIDKFPISRPNLTFSTLTVSNMSPEDSSIYLCSAATPGTGYTFGSGTRLTVV.

The chain combines TRBV29-1 with TRBJ2-6; maybe TRBD2 (5 bases). This CDR3 is 11 amino acids long. V lost 4 bases to trimming and J lost 11 bases, with 9 bases between them. The V gene's germline CDR1 is SQVTM and CDR2 ANQGSEA. The CDR3 loop is CSVVSRDVLTF. The CDR3 bases are TGCAGCGTTGTTTCGAGGGACGTCCTGACTTTC. Combining the CDR3 with reference TRBV29-1 and TRBJ2-6 gives the whole variable domain SAVISQKPSRDICQRGTSLTIQCQVDSQVTMMFWYRQQPGQSLTLIATANQGSEATYESGFVIDKFPISRPNLTFSTLTVSNMSPEDSSIYLCSVVSRDVLTFGAGSRLTVL.

V is TRBV7-2 and J is TRBJ2-2; 7 bases line up with TRBD1. Germline V gene lookup returns CDR1 SGHTA and CDR2 FQGNSA. V lost 1 base, J lost 0 bases, and 2 bases stayed unmatched. This CDR3 spans 16 amino acids. DNA of the CDR3: TGTGCCAGCAGCTTAGGGGACAGAGCGAACACCGGGGAGCTGTTTTTT. This codes for CASSLGDRANTGELFF. Looking up the rest from reference TRBV7-2 and TRBJ2-2 gives the full variable domain: GAGVSQSPSNKVTEKGKDVELRCDPISGHTALYWYRQSLGQGLEFLIYFQGNSAPDKSGLPSDRFSAERTGGSVSTLTIQRTQQEDSAVYLCASSLGDRANTGELFFGEGSRLTVL.

The table lists this clone with a few counts. The rearrangement joins TRBV15 to TRBJ1-5; D gene unclear. The CDR3 has 12 amino acids. V lost 1 base and J 8 bases, leaving 6 bases between the germline ends. Germline V gene sequence: CDR1 LNHNV, CDR2 YYDKDF (reference sequence). DNA of the CDR3: TGTGCCACCAGCAGAGTAGCGGAGCCCCAGCATTTT. Translated: CATSRVAEPQHF.

This clone occurred once. The V and J genes are TRBV5-6 and TRBJ2-2; D is uncertain. The ends were cut back, 2 bases at V and 4 bases at J, with 9 bases in the middle. CDR1 is SGHDT, CDR2 YYEEEE, per germline. The CDR3 totals 14 residues. DNA of the CDR3: TGTGCCAGCAGCTTCAAGGGAAGCACCGGGGAGCTGTTTTTT. Residues: CASSFKGSTGELFF.

This clone was picked up a small number of times. This chain joins TRBV7-8 and TRBJ2-2, with 7 bases fitting TRBD1. The CDR3 is made up of 16 amino acids. The germline gives CDR1 SGHVS, CDR2 FQNEAQ. V trimming: 0 bases; J trimming: 6 bases; junction bases outside the gene matches: 7. The CDR3 spells CASSLALTGSSGELFF. The DNA for the CDR3 is TGTGCCAGCAGCTTAGCGCTGACAGGGAGTTCCGGGGAGCTGTTTTTT.

The chain links TRBV30 to TRBJ1-2; the match to TRBD1 covers 7 bases. Germline lookup yields CDR1 GTSNPN and CDR2 SVGIG (reference sequence). This CDR3 contains 13 residues. With V trimmed by 6 bases and J by 4 bases, 8 bases remained unmatched. CDR3 DNA sequence: TGTGCCTGCAAGAAACAGGGGACCTATGGCTACACCTTC. Its translation is CACKKQGTYGYTF.

This clone has only a few counts. Here the CDR3 DNA reads TGTGCCAGCTCACCGCGCCCAGAGGTCGAGCAGTACTTC. Encoded protein: CASSPRPEVEQYF. V is TRBV18 and J is TRBJ2-7; D remains unclear. CDR1 KGHSH and CDR2 LQKENI come from the germline V gene. The CDR3 length is 13 residues. The V end was cut by 3 bases, the J end by 6 bases, with 12 bases between. Together with reference TRBV18 and TRBJ2-7, the CDR3 gives the full variable domain: NAGVMQNPRHLVRRRGQEARLRCSPMKGHSHVYWYRQLPEEGLKFMVYLQKENIIDESGMPKERFSAEFPKEGPSILRIQQVVRGDSAAYFCASSPRPEVEQYFGPGTRLTVT.

J is TRBJ1-1 and V is TRBV2; a weak D match, TRBD1 (5 bases). The CDR3 spans 13 residues. Germline CDR1 is SNHLY and CDR2 is FYNNEI. Trimming left V 6 bases short and J 1 base short, with 9 bases between. Written as DNA, the CDR3 is TGTGCCAGCAGCTATGGGGGGAACACTGAAGCTTTCTTT. Amino acids: CASSYGGNTEAFF.

J is TRBJ2-1 and V is TRBV2; D ambiguous. Germline V CDR1 and CDR2: SNHLY, FYNNEI. Trimming pared 0 bases from V and 1 base from J, leaving 7 bases between. The CDR3 is made up of 15 amino acids. The CDR3 spells CASSEARSSYNEQFF. The CDR3 region has the DNA TGTGCCAGCAGTGAAGCGCGCAGTTCCTACAATGAGCAGTTCTTC.

This clone came up a few times. The chain combines TRBV5-1 with TRBJ1-2, with a weak D call TRBD1 (6 bases). The CDR3 has 12 amino acids. Germline V gene sequence: CDR1 SGHRS, CDR2 YFSETQ. V lost 4 bases, J lost 10 bases, and 14 bases lay in between. The CDR3 loop reads CASSLGQFDYTF. The CDR3 DNA reads as TGCGCCAGCAGCCTGGGACAATTTGACTACACCTTC.

This clone was seen more than once but under ten times. In DNA form, the CDR3 reads TGTGCCAGCAGTTTAGGGGACAGAAATTCACCCCTCCACTTT. It is translated as CASSLGDRNSPLHF. This chain connects TRBV28 to TRBJ1-6; 7 nucleotides align to TRBD1. Germline V gene sequence: CDR1 MDHEN, CDR2 SYDVKM. Trimming took 2 bases from V and 7 from J; bases not matched to a gene: 2. This CDR3 comprises 14 residues.

The chain combines TRBV20-1 with TRBJ2-1, with no clear D. This CDR3 comprises 11 residues. V lost 6 bases, J lost 9 bases, and 12 bases lay in between. Germline loops: CDR1 DFQATT, CDR2 SNEGSKA (reference sequence). DNA for the CDR3: TGCAGTGCAGAAACCGAATTTGAGCAGTTCTTC. Its protein is CSAETEFEQFF.

This clone occurred a few times. V gene TRBV7-2 combines with J gene TRBJ2-5; 16 bases map to TRBD2. V lost 5 bases and J lost 1; bases outside the gene matches: 4. The CDR3 is 17 residues long. In germline, CDR1 is SGHTA, CDR2 FQGNSA. CDR3 sequence (DNA): TGTGCCAGCAGCACCGGGACTAGCGGGGGGGCCCAAGAGACCCAGTACTTC. As protein: CASSTGTSGGAQETQYF. The variable domain in full, with the rest retrieved from reference TRBV7-2 and TRBJ2-5, is GAGVSQSPSNKVTEKGKDVELRCDPISGHTALYWYRQSLGQGLEFLIYFQGNSAPDKSGLPSDRFSAERTGGSVSTLTIQRTQQEDSAVYLCASSTGTSGGAQETQYFGPGTRLLVL.

This clone was recorded only once. The chain employs TRBV7-2 and TRBJ2-4; tentatively, D is TRBD1 or TRBD2 (6 bases each). The V gene's germline CDR1 is SGHTA and CDR2 FQGNSA. V lost 2 bases and J lost 8, with 7 bases in between. CDR3 length: 12 amino acids. The CDR3 here is CASSLRGDIQYF. In DNA form, the CDR3 reads TGTGCCAGCAGCTTAAGGGGGGACATTCAGTACTTC.

The chain has TRBV29-1 and TRBJ2-6; D ambiguous. The germline V and J ends were trimmed by 7 bases and 1 base, with 14 bases remaining between them. The length of the CDR3 is 15 residues. Per the germline V gene, CDR1 is SQVTM and CDR2 is ANQGSEA. The chain's CDR3 is CSAVGGTSGANVLTF. The CDR3 bases are TGCAGCGCCGTTGGTGGCACTTCTGGGGCCAACGTCCTGACTTTC.